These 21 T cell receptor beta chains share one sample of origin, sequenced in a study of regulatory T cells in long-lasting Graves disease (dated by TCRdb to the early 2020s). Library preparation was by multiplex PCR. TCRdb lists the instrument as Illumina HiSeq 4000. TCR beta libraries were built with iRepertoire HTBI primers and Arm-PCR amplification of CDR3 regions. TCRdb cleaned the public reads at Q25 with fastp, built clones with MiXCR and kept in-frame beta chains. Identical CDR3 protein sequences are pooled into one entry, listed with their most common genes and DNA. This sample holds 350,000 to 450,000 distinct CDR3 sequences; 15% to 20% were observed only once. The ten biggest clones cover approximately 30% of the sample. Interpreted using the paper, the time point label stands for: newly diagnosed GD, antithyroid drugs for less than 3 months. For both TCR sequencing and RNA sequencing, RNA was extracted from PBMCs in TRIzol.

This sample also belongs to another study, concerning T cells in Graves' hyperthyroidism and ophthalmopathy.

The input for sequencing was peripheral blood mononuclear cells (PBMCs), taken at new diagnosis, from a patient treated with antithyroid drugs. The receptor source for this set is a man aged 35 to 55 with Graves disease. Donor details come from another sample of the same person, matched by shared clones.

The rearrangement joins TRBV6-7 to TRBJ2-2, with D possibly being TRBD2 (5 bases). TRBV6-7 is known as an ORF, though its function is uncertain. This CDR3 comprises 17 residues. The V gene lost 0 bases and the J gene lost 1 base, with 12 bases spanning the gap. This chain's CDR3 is CASSYSRSRGNTGELFF. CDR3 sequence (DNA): TGTGCCAGCAGTTACTCGAGGTCCCGGGGGAACACCGGGGAGCTGTTTTTT.

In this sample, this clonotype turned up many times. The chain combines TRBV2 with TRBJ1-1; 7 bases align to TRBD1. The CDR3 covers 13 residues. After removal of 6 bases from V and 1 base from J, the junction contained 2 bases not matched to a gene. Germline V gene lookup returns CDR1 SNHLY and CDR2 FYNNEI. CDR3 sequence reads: CASRQGTNTEAFF. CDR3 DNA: TGTGCCAGCAGACAGGGGACGAACACTGAAGCTTTCTTT.

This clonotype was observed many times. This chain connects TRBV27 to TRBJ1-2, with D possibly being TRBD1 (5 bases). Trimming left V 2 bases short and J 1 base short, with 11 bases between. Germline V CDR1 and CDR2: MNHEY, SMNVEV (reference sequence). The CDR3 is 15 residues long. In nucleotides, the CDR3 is TGTGCCAGCAGTTTAGGGGGTCAGGTTAACTATGGCTACACCTTC. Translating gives CASSLGGQVNYGYTF.

The DNA for the CDR3 is TGTGCCAGCAGCGTCACAGGGGAGGCCCCAGATACGCAGTATTTT. It encodes CASSVTGEAPDTQYF. The chain uses TRBV9 and TRBJ2-3; D is possibly TRBD1 (7 bases). Germline CDR1 reads SGDLS; CDR2 reads YYNGEE. CDR3 size: 15 residues. V was trimmed by 2 bases and J by 4 bases, leaving 14 bases between them.

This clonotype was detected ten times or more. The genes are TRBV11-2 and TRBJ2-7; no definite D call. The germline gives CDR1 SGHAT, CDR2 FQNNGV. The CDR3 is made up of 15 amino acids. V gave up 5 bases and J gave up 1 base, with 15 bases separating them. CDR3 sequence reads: CASSPFLRSSYEQYF. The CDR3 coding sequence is TGTGCCAGCAGCCCCTTCCTGAGGTCGTCCTACGAGCAGTACTTC.

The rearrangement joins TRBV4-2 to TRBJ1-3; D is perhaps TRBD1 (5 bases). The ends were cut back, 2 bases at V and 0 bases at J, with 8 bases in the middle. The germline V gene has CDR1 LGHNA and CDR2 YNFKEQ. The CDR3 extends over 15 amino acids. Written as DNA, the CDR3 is TGTGCCAGCAGCCAAATAGACAGCTCTGGAAACACCATATATTTT. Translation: CASSQIDSSGNTIYF.

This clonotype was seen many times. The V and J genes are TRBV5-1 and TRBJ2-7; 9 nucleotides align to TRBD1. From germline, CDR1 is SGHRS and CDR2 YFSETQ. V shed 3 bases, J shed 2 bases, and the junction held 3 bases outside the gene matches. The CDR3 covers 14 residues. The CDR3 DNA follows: TGCGCCAGCAGCTCGGGACAGGGCACCTACGAGCAGTACTTC. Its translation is CASSSGQGTYEQYF. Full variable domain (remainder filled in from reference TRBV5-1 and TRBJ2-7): KAGVTQTPRYLIKTRGQQVTLSCSPISGHRSVSWYQQTPGQGLQFLFEYFSETQRNKGNFPGRFSGRQFSNSRSEMNVSTLELGDSALYLCASSSGQGTYEQYFGPGTRLTVT.

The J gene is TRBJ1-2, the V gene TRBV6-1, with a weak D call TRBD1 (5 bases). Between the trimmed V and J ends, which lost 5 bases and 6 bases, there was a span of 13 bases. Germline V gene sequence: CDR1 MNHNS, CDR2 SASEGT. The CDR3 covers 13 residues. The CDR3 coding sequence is TGTGCCAGCAGTCGGGACTTCATCAATGGCTACACCTTC. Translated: CASSRDFINGYTF.

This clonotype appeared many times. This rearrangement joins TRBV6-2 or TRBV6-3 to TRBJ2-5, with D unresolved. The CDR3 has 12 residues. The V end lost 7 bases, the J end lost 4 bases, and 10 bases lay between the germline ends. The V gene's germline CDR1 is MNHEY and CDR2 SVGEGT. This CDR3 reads CASKFDRETQYF. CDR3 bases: TGTGCCAGCAAATTCGATAGAGAGACCCAGTACTTC.

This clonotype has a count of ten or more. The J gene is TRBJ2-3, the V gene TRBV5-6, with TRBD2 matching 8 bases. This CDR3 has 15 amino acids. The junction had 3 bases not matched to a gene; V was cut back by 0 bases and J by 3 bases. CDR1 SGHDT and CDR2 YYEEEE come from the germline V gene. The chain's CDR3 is CASSLAGGATDTQYF. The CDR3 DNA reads TGTGCCAGCAGCTTGGCGGGGGGGGCAACAGATACGCAGTATTTT.

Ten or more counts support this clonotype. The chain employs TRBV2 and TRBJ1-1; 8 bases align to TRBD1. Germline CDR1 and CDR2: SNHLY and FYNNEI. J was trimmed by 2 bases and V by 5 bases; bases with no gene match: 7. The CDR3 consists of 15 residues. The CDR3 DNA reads TGTGCCAGCAGTAAAGACAGGGGCTCAAACACTGAAGCTTTCTTT. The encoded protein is CASSKDRGSNTEAFF.

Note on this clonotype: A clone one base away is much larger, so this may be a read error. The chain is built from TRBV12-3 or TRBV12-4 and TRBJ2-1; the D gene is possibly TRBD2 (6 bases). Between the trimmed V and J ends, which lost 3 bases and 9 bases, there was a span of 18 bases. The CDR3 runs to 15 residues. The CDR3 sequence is CASSLASEGGGEQFF. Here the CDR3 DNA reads TGTGCCAGCAGTTTGGCTAGCGAGGGTGGCGGTGAGCAGTTCTTC.

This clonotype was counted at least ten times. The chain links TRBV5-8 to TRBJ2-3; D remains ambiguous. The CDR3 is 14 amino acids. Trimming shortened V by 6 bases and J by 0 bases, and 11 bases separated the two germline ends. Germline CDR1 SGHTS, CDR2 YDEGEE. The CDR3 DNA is TGTGCCAGCAATATAAGCCCTAGCACAGATACGCAGTATTTT. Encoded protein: CASNISPSTDTQYF.

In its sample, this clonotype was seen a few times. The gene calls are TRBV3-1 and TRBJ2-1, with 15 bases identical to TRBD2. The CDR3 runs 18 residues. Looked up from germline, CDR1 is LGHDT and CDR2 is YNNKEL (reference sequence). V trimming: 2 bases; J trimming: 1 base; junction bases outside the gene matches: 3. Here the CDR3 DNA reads TGTGCCAGCAGCCAACCTGGACTAGCGGGGGGGTCCTACAATGAGCAGTTCTTC. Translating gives CASSQPGLAGGSYNEQFF.

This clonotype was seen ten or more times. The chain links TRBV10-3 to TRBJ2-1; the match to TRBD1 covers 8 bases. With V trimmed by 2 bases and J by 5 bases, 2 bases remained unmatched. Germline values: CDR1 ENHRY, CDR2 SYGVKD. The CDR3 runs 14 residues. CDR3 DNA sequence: TGTGCCATCAGTGAGGGACAGGGTCACAATGAGCAGTTCTTC. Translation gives CAISEGQGHNEQFF.

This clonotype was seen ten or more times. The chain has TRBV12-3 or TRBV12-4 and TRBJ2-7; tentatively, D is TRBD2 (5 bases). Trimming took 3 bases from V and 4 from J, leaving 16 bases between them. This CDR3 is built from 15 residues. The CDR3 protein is CASSFRTPRDYEQYF. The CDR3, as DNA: TGTGCCAGCAGTTTTCGAACACCGAGGGATTACGAGCAGTACTTC.

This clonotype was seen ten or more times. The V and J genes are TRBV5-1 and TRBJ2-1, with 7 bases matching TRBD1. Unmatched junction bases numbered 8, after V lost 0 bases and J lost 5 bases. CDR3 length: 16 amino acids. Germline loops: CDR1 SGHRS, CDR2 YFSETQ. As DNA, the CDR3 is TGCGCCAGCAGCTTGGATCCCGGGACAGATAACAATGAGCAGTTCTTC. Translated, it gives CASSLDPGTDNNEQFF.

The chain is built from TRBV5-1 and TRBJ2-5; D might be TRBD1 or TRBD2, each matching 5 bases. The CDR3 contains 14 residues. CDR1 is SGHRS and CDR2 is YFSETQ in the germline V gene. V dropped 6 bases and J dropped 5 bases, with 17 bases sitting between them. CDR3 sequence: CASNPGPPAETQYF. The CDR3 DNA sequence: TGCGCCAGCAATCCGGGACCCCCGGCGGAGACCCAGTACTTC.

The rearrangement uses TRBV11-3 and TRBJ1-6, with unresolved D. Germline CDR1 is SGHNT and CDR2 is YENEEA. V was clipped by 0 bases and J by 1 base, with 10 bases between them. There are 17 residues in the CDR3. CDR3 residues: CASSLDYGRSYNSPLHF. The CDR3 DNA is TGTGCCAGCAGCTTAGATTACGGGAGGTCCTATAATTCACCCCTCCACTTT.

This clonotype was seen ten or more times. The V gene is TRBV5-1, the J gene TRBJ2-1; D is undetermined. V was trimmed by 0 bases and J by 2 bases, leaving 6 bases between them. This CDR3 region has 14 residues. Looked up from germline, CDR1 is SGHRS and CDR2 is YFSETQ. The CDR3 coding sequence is TGCGCCAGCAGCTTGGAGGGCCCCTACAATGAGCAGTTCTTC. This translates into CASSLEGPYNEQFF.

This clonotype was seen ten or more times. Written as DNA, the CDR3 is TGTGCCAGCACCCCACCGGGGTTTCGCTCCTACGAGCAGTACTTC. This encodes CASTPPGFRSYEQYF. V and J are TRBV28 and TRBJ2-7; possible D gene TRBD2, 5 bases. The germline V gene encodes CDR1 MDHEN and CDR2 SYDVKM. The V end was cut by 7 bases, the J end by 0 bases, with 16 bases between. CDR3 length: 15 residues.